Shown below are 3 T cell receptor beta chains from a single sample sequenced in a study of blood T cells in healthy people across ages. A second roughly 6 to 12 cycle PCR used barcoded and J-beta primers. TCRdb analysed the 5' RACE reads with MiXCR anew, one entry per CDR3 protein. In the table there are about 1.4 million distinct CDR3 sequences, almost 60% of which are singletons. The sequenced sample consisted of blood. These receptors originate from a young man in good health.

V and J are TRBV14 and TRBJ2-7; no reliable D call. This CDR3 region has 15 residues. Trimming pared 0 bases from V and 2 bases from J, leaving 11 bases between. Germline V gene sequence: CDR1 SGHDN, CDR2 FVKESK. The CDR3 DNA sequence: TGTGCCAGCAGCCAAGACGGAGACTCCGCCTACGAGCAGTACTTC. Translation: CASSQDGDSAYEQYF.

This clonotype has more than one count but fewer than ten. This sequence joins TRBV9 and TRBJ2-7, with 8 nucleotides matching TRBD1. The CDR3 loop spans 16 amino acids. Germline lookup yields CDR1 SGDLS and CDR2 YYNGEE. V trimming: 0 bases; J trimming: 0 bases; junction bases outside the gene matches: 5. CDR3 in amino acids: CASSVGGTGGSYEQYF. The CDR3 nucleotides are TGTGCCAGCAGCGTAGGAGGGACAGGCGGCTCCTACGAGCAGTACTTC. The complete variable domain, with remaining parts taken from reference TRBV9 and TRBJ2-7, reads DSGVTQTPKHLITATGQRVTLRCSPRSGDLSVYWYQQSLDQGLQFLIQYYNGEERAKGNILERFSAQQFPDLHSELNLSSLELGDSALYFCASSVGGTGGSYEQYFGPGTRLTVT.

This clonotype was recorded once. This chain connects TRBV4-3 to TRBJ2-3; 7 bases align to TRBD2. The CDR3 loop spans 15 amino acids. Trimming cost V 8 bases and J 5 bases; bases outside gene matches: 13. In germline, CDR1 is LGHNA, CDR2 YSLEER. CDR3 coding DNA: TGCGCCAGCGGAAACGGGGGGAATAGAGGAGATACGCAGTATTTT. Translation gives CASGNGGNRGDTQYF.